Presented here are 26 T cell receptor beta chains from one specimen sequenced in a study of T cells in localized non-small cell lung cancer. Clones were read by immunoSEQ multiplex PCR, and TCRdb kept only the in-frame ones, dropping some. Among over 70,000 clones listed, roughly 91% were seen once. This material consisted of PBMCs, taken before any cancer treatment. The origin of the receptors is a woman aged 35-75 years with stage II squamous cell lung carcinoma.

The rearrangement uses TRBV27 and TRBJ2-1, with 8 bases matching TRBD1. The CDR3 is 18 residues long. With V trimmed by 3 bases and J by 0 bases, 10 bases remained unmatched. Germline V gene lookup returns CDR1 MNHEY and CDR2 SMNVEV (reference sequence). The CDR3 DNA sequence: TGTGCCAGCAGTTTTACAGGGGGGCGCCCCAGCTCCTACAATGAGCAGTTCTTC. Its protein product is CASSFTGGRPSSYNEQFF.

This chain links TRBV21-1 with TRBJ1-1. TRBV21-1 is listed as a pseudogene. This CDR3 region has 15 residues. CDR3 region: CASSKAVQGEGEAFF. The CDR3, as DNA: TGTGCCAGCAGCAAAGCGGTGCAGGGGGAGGGTGAAGCTTTCTTT.

The CDR3: CSATSGHEQYF. CDR3 DNA sequence: TGCAGCGCGACTAGCGGGCACGAGCAGTACTTC. The rearrangement uses TRBV29-1 and TRBJ2-7; 10 nucleotides align to TRBD2. V shed 7 bases and J 5 bases; nucleotides not matched to a gene: 2. In germline, CDR1 is SQVTM, CDR2 ANQGSEA. The CDR3 contains 11 residues.

The rearrangement links TRBV19 to TRBJ1-1; D not certain. V gave up 3 bases and J gave up 7 bases, with 12 bases separating them. The CDR3 consists of 13 residues. Germline lookup yields CDR1 LNHDA and CDR2 SQIVND (reference sequence). The CDR3 spells CASSIGQDVEAFF. In nucleotides, the CDR3 is TGTGCCAGTAGTATCGGCCAGGATGTTGAAGCTTTCTTT.

J is TRBJ2-3 and V is TRBV29-1; 8 nucleotides agree with TRBD2. The CDR3 loop spans 16 amino acids. The V and J ends lost 6 bases and 2 bases, in that order; junction bases with no gene match: 13. Germline-derived CDR1 and CDR2 are SQVTM and ANQGSEA. CDR3 nucleotide sequence: TGCAGCGTCGCCACCAGTGGGACTAGACTCACAGATACGCAGTATTTT. Translated, it gives CSVATSGTRLTDTQYF.

This sequence joins TRBV5-6 and TRBJ2-1; 14 bases fit TRBD2. Germline V lookup: CDR1 SGHDT, CDR2 YYEEEE. There are 16 residues in the CDR3. J gave up 7 bases and V 3 bases, and 6 bases lay outside the gene matches. Written as DNA, the CDR3 is TGTGCCAGCAGCTCCGGACTAGCGGGAGGTCGAAATGAGCAGTTCTTC. This codes for CASSSGLAGGRNEQFF.

The genes are TRBV5-1 and TRBJ2-1; no reliable D call. Germline V CDR1 and CDR2: SGHRS, YFSETQ. Trimming cost V 3 bases and J 5 bases, with 9 bases left between them. The CDR3 runs 13 residues. CDR3 in DNA: TGCGCCAGCAGCTCCCCCACTAACAATGAGCAGTTCTTC. This translates into CASSSPTNNEQFF.

The V and J genes are TRBV4-1 and TRBJ1-1; D not resolved. Germline loops: CDR1 MGHRA, CDR2 YSYEKL. Trimming shortened V by 4 bases and J by 4 bases, and 16 bases separated the two germline ends. This CDR3 region has 15 residues. Written as DNA, the CDR3 is TGCGCCAGCAGCCTACCCTCGGGTTCTCGCACTGAAGCTTTCTTT. This sequence encodes CASSLPSGSRTEAFF.

The chain carries TRBV5-6 and TRBJ1-6; 7 nucleotides agree with TRBD1. Trimming took 2 bases from V and 9 from J; bases not matched to a gene: 8. Germline CDR1 SGHDT, CDR2 YYEEEE. The CDR3 spans 15 residues. The CDR3 spells CASSFSDRVGSPLHF. DNA for the CDR3: TGTGCCAGCAGCTTTTCCGACAGGGTGGGTTCACCCCTCCACTTT.

This clone was observed a handful of times. This chain connects TRBV19 to TRBJ1-5; 7 bases map to TRBD1. V was clipped by 5 bases and J by 5 bases; unmatched bases: 9. CDR3 size: 15 residues. The germline V gene has CDR1 LNHDA and CDR2 SQIVND (reference sequence). The CDR3 nucleotides are TGTGCCAGTAGTGACTCCGGGACAGTGTATCAGCCCCAGCATTTT. It yields the protein CASSDSGTVYQPQHF.

J is TRBJ2-5 and V is TRBV5-8; D is uncertain. CDR3 length equals 14 residues. Trimming took 4 bases from V and 0 from J, leaving 10 bases between them. CDR1 and CDR2 from the germline V gene are SGHTS and YDEGEE. CDR3 in amino acids: CASSDKYYQETQYF. The CDR3 coding sequence is TGTGCCAGCAGCGACAAATATTACCAAGAGACCCAGTACTTC.

V gene TRBV15 combines with J gene TRBJ1-1; D gene uncertain. The germline gives CDR1 LNHNV, CDR2 YYDKDF (reference sequence). CDR3 length: 16 residues. V lost 1 base and J lost 3, with 15 bases in between. CDR3 nucleotides: TGTGCCACCAGCAGAGTAAGAGCAGGCCTTCACACTGAAGCTTTCTTT. This encodes CATSRVRAGLHTEAFF.

The V gene is TRBV14, the J gene TRBJ1-5; D not resolved. CDR3 length: 16 residues. Trimming removed 0 bases at V and 0 bases at J, with 9 bases between. Germline lookup yields CDR1 SGHDN and CDR2 FVKESK. Here the CDR3 DNA reads TGTGCCAGCAGCCAAGAGCGGGAGATTAGCAATCAGCCCCAGCATTTT. This gives the protein CASSQEREISNQPQHF. The full variable domain, rest sourced from reference TRBV14 and TRBJ1-5, is EAGVTQFPSHSVIEKGQTVTLRCDPISGHDNLYWYRRVMGKEIKFLLHFVKESKQDESGMPNNRFLAERTGGTYSTLKVQPAELEDSGVYFCASSQEREISNQPQHFGDGTRLSIL.

The rearrangement joins TRBV7-2 to TRBJ2-1, with 10 positions matching TRBD2. CDR3 length: 15 amino acids. Losses at the gene ends were 7 bases for V and 3 bases for J; bases not matched to a gene: 6. In germline, CDR1 is SGHTA, CDR2 FQGNSA. CDR3 DNA sequence: TGTGCCAGCAAATTTCTAGCGGGAGACTACAATGAGCAGTTCTTC. Amino acids: CASKFLAGDYNEQFF.

The chain has TRBV7-9 and TRBJ1-1; TRBD1 is a possible D gene (6 bases). The length of the CDR3 is 19 residues. Trimming stripped 10 bases from V and 0 bases from J, with 30 bases between. Germline CDR1 and CDR2: SEHNR and FQNEAQ (reference sequence). The CDR3 DNA reads as TGTGCCACCCGAGCTTCCCAAATATCGGGGGGCGGGATGAACACTGAAGCTTTCTTT. It yields the protein CATRASQISGGGMNTEAFF.

The V call is TRBV18, the J call TRBJ1-1, with D hard to call. This CDR3 has 14 residues. Trimming removed 1 base from V and 4 bases from J, with 10 bases in between. CDR1 KGHSH and CDR2 LQKENI come from the germline V gene. CDR3 amino acids: CASSPRDPLTEAFF. CDR3 bases: TGTGCCAGCTCACCACGCGATCCCCTCACTGAAGCTTTCTTT.

The chain combines TRBV5-4 with TRBJ2-1; 7 nucleotides agree with TRBD2. Looked up from germline, CDR1 is SGHNT and CDR2 is YYREEE (reference sequence). The CDR3 length is 16 residues. After removal of 1 base from V and 0 bases from J, the junction contained 4 bases not matched to a gene. The CDR3 bases are TGTGCCAGCAGCTTGCCAGCGGGGAGCTCCTACAATGAGCAGTTCTTC. Protein product: CASSLPAGSSYNEQFF. The full variable domain, rest sourced from reference TRBV5-4 and TRBJ2-1, is ETGVTQSPTHLIKTRGQQVTLRCSSQSGHNTVSWYQQALGQGPQFIFQYYREEENGRGNFPPRFSGLQFPNYSSELNVNALELDDSALYLCASSLPAGSSYNEQFFGPGTRLTVL.

The chain employs TRBV7-9 and TRBJ1-2; D gene uncertain. CDR1 and CDR2 (germline): SEHNR, FQNEAQ (reference sequence). Between the trimmed V and J ends, which lost 1 base and 4 bases, there was a span of 4 bases. This CDR3 has 12 amino acids. The DNA of the CDR3 is TGTGCCAGCAGCTTAGAGGTCTATGGCTACACCTTC. Its protein product is CASSLEVYGYTF. Together with reference TRBV7-9 and TRBJ1-2, the CDR3 gives the full variable domain: DTGVSQNPRHKITKRGQNVTFRCDPISEHNRLYWYRQTLGQGPEFLTYFQNEAQLEKSRLLSDRFSAERPKGSFSTLEIQRTEQGDSAMYLCASSLEVYGYTFGSGTRLTVV.

To note about this clone: Different DNA sequences within this sample yield the same CDR3. The J gene is TRBJ2-5, the V gene TRBV5-6; D remains ambiguous. This CDR3 contains 11 residues. The germline V gene has CDR1 SGHDT and CDR2 YYEEEE. The ends were cut back, 2 bases at V and 5 bases at J, with 4 bases in the middle. As DNA, the CDR3 is TGTGCCAGCAGCTTCGGTGAGACCCAGTACTTC. Translating gives CASSFGETQYF. Supplemented by reference TRBV5-6 and TRBJ2-5, the full variable domain reads DAGVTQSPTHLIKTRGQQVTLRCSPKSGHDTVSWYQQALGQGPQFIFQYYEEEERQRGNFPDRFSGHQFPNYSSELNVNALLLGDSALYLCASSFGETQYFGPGTRLLVL.

The V gene is TRBV19, the J gene TRBJ1-4, with D possibly matching TRBD1 (5 bases). The CDR3 totals 15 residues. The V and J ends lost 5 bases and 1 base respectively, with 11 bases between them. Germline V gene lookup returns CDR1 LNHDA and CDR2 SQIVND (reference sequence). The CDR3 DNA is TGTGCCAGTAGTCCTTCGACAGTAACTAATGAAAAACTGTTTTTT. It encodes CASSPSTVTNEKLFF. Drawing the rest from reference TRBV19 and TRBJ1-4, the complete variable domain is DGGITQSPKYLFRKEGQNVTLSCEQNLNHDAMYWYRQDPGQGLRLIYYSQIVNDFQKGDIAEGYSVSREKKESFPLTVTSAQKNPTAFYLCASSPSTVTNEKLFFGSGTQLSVL.

Written as DNA, the CDR3 is TGTGCCAGCAGTTTAAGGGCAGTTAGCAATCAGCCCCAGCATTTT. Amino acid sequence: CASSLRAVSNQPQHF. The J gene is TRBJ1-5, the V gene TRBV28; D remains unclear. V gave up 2 bases and J gave up 0 bases, with 8 bases separating them. The CDR3 sequence is 15 residues long. Germline lookup yields CDR1 MDHEN and CDR2 SYDVKM.

The chain joins TRBV27 to TRBJ2-1; 9 bases match TRBD2. This CDR3 spans 15 amino acids. Germline values: CDR1 MNHEY, CDR2 SMNVEV (reference sequence). Unmatched junction bases numbered 5, after V lost 5 bases and J lost 3 bases. CDR3 sequence: CASSLAGMVYNEQFF. In DNA, the CDR3 is TGTGCCAGCAGTCTAGCGGGGATGGTCTACAATGAGCAGTTCTTC.

The V and J genes are TRBV5-1 and TRBJ1-1; 8 bases fit TRBD1. The CDR3 consists of 14 residues. Germline V gene sequence: CDR1 SGHRS, CDR2 YFSETQ. The V segment lost 3 bases and the J segment 9 bases; nucleotides outside the gene matches: 10. The CDR3 DNA reads TGCGCCAGCAGCTCGAAAGCGGGACAGGACAAAGCTTTCTTT. Translation: CASSSKAGQDKAFF.

J is TRBJ2-7 and V is TRBV30; 8 bases align to TRBD1. Per the germline V gene, CDR1 is GTSNPN and CDR2 is SVGIG (reference sequence). The junction had 6 bases not matched to a gene; V was cut back by 0 bases and J by 8 bases. CDR3 length: 13 amino acids. The CDR3 DNA reads TGTGCCTGGAGTGTACAGGGGGGAGTCCAGCAGTACTTC. As protein: CAWSVQGGVQQYF.

The chain couples TRBV7-2 to TRBJ2-5; unclear D gene. V lost 6 bases and J lost 5, with 16 bases in between. The CDR3 runs to 14 residues. Germline CDR1 and CDR2: SGHTA and FQGNSA. CDR3 nucleotides: TGTGCCAGCAGTTCCCGACCGCTGCGGGAGACCCAGTACTTC. Protein product: CASSSRPLRETQYF. Based on the CDR3 plus reference TRBV7-2 and TRBJ2-5, the full variable domain is GAGVSQSPSNKVTEKGKDVELRCDPISGHTALYWYRQSLGQGLEFLIYFQGNSAPDKSGLPSDRFSAERTGGSVSTLTIQRTQQEDSAVYLCASSSRPLRETQYFGPGTRLLVL.

CDR3 sequence (DNA): TGTGCCAGTAGTGGGACTGGGGTGACCCAGTACTTC. Protein sequence: CASSGTGVTQYF. The V gene is TRBV19, the J gene TRBJ2-5, with D perhaps TRBD2 (6 bases). Trimming stripped 5 bases from V and 7 bases from J, with 11 bases between. This CDR3 has 12 amino acids. Germline CDR1 reads LNHDA; CDR2 reads SQIVND (reference sequence).